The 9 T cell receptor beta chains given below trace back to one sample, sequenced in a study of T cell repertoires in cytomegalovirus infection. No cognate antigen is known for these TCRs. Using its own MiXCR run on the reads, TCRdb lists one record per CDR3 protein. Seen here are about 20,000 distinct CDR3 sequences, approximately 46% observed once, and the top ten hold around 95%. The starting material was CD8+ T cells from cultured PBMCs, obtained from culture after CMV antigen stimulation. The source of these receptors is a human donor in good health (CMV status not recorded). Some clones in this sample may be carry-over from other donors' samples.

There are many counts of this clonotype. In DNA form, the CDR3 reads TGTGCCAGCAGCCTGAACACCGGGGAGCTGTTTTTT. Translating gives CASSLNTGELFF. The chain carries TRBV7-8 and TRBJ2-2, with D uncertain. CDR1 SGHVS and CDR2 FQNEAQ come from the germline V gene. V was shortened by 5 bases and J by 1 base, with 2 bases between the two germline ends. This CDR3 is built from 12 residues.

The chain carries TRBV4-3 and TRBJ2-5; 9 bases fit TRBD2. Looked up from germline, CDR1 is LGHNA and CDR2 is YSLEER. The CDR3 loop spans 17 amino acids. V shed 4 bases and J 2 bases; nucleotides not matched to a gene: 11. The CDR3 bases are TGCGCCAGCAGCCCGTATGCTGGCGGGAGGGATCAAGAGACCCAGTACTTC. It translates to CASSPYAGGRDQETQYF.

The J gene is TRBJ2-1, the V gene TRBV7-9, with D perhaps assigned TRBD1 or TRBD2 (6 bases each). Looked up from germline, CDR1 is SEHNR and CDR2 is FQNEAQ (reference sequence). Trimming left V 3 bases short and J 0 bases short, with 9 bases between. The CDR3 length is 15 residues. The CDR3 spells CASSFGGTSYNEQFF. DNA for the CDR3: TGTGCCAGCAGCTTCGGGGGCACCTCCTACAATGAGCAGTTCTTC.

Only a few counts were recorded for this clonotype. The CDR3 is CASSLDGPRGEQFF. The CDR3 coding sequence is TGTGCCAGCAGCTTAGATGGCCCTCGCGGTGAGCAGTTCTTC. This sequence joins TRBV7-8 and TRBJ2-1; D gene unclear. Germline CDR1 is SGHVS and CDR2 is FQNEAQ. V was pared by 1 base and J by 9 bases, with 13 bases between. CDR3 length: 14 amino acids.

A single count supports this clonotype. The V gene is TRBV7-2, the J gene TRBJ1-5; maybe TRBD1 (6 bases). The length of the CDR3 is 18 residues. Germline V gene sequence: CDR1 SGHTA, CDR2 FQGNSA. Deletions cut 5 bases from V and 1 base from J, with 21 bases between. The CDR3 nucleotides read TGTACCAGCAGCCCCCGCTTACCGGGGGCAGGGAGCAATCAGCCCCAGCATTTT. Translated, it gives CTSSPRLPGAGSNQPQHF.

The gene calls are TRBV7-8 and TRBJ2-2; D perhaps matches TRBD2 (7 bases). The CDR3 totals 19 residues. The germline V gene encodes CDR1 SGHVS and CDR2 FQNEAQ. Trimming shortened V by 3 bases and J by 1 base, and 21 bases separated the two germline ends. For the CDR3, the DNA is TGTGCCAGCAGCTTCCCTATGGGGGGGGGGGGCGTGAACACCGGGGAGCTGTTTTTT. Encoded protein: CASSFPMGGGGVNTGELFF.

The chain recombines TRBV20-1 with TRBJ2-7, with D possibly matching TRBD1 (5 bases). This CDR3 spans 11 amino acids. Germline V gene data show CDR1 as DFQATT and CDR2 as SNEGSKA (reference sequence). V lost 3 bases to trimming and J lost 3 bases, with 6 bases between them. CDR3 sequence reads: CSARDNYEQYF. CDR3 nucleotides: TGCAGTGCTAGGGACAACTACGAGCAGTACTTC.

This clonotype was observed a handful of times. As DNA, the CDR3 is TGTGCCAGCAGCTTGTGGGACCAATACAATGAGCAGTTCTTC. As protein: CASSLWDQYNEQFF. V usage is TRBV5-8 and J usage is TRBJ2-1; D could derive from TRBD1 or TRBD2 (5 bases each). Between the trimmed V and J ends, which lost 1 base and 4 bases, there was a span of 9 bases. The CDR3 sequence is 14 residues long. The germline CDR1 and CDR2 sequences are SGHTS and YDEGEE.

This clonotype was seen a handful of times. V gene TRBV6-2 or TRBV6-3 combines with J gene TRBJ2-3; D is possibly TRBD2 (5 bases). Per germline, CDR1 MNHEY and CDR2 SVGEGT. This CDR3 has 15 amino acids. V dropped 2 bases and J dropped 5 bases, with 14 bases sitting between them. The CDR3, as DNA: TGTGCCAGCAGTTACGGCGCACTAGTGGTAGATACGCAGTATTTT. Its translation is CASSYGALVVDTQYF.